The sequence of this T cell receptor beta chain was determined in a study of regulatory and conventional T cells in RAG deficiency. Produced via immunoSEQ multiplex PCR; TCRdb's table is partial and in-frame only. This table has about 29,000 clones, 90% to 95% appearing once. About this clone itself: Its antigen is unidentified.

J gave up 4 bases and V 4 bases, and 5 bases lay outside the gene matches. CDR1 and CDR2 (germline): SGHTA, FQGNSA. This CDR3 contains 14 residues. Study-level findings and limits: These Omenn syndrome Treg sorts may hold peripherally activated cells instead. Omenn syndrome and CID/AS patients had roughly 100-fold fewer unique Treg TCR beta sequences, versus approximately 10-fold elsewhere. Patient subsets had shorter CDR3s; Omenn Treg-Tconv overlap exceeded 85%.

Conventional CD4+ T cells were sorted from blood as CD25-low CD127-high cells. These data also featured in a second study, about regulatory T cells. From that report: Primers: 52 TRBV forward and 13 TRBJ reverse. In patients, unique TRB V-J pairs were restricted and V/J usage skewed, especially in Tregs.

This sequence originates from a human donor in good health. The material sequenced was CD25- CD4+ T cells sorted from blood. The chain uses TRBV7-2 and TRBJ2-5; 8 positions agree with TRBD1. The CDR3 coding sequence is TGTGCCAGCAGCTCGACAGGGGTCGGAGAGACCCAGTACTTC. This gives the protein CASSSTGVGETQYF.